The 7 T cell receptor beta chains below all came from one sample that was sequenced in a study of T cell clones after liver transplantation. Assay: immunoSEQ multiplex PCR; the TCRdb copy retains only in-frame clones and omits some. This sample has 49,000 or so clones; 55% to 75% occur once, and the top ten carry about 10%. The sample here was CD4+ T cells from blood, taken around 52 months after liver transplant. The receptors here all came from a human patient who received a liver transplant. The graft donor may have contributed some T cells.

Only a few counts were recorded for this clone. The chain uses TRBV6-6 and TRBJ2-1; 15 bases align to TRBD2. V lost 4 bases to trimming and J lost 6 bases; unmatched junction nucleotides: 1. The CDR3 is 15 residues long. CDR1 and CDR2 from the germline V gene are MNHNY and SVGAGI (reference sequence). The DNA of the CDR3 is TGTGCCAGCAGTTGGACTAGCGGGGGGGTCAATGAGCAGTTCTTC. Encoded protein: CASSWTSGGVNEQFF.

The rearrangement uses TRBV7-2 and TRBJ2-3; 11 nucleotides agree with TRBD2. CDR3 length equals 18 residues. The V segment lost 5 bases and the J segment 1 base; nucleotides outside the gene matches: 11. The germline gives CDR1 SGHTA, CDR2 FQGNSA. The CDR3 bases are TGTGCCAGCAGCCCGGGACTAGCGGCTACCTGGGGCACAGATACGCAGTATTTT. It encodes CASSPGLAATWGTDTQYF.

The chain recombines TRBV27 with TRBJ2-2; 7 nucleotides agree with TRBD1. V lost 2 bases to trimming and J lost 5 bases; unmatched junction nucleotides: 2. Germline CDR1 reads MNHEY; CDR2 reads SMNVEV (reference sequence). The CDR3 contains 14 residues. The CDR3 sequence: CASSLNRGTGELFF. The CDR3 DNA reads TGTGCCAGCAGTTTAAACAGGGGTACCGGGGAGCTGTTTTTT.

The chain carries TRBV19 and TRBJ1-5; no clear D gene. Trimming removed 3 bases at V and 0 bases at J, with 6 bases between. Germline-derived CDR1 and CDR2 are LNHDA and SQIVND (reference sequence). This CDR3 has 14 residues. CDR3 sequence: CASSMLSSNQPQHF. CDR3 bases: TGTGCCAGTAGTATGCTGAGTAGCAATCAGCCCCAGCATTTT.

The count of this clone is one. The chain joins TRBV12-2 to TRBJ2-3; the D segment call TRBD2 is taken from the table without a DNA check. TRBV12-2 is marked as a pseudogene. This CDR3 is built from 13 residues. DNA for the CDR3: TGTGCAAGTCGCTTATTAGCAACAGATACGCAGTATTTT. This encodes CASRLLATDTQYF.

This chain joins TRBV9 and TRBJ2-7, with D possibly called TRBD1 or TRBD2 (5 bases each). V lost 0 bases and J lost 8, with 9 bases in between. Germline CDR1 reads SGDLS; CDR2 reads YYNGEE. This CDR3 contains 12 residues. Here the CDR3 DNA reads TGTGCCAGCAGCGTAGATAAGGGACAGCAGTACTTC. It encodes CASSVDKGQQYF. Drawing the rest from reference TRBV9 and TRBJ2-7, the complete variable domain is DSGVTQTPKHLITATGQRVTLRCSPRSGDLSVYWYQQSLDQGLQFLIQYYNGEERAKGNILERFSAQQFPDLHSELNLSSLELGDSALYFCASSVDKGQQYFGPGTRLTVT.

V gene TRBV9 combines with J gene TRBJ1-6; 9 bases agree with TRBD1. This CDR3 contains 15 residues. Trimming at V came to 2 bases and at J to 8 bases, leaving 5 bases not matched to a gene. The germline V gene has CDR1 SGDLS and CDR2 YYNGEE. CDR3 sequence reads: CASSVTGGPDSPLHF. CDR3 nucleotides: TGTGCCAGCAGCGTGACAGGGGGACCGGATTCACCCCTCCACTTT.